This T cell receptor beta chain originates from a study of cytotoxic CD8 clonotypes in ibrutinib-treated CLL. In this sample, this clone is medium-sized. The V end lost 0 bases, the J end lost 4 bases, and 9 bases lay between the germline ends. This CDR3 contains 14 residues. Germline lookup yields CDR1 LGHNA and CDR2 YNFKEQ. Sequencing used immunoSEQ multiplex PCR; TCRdb keeps in-frame clones, though not all of them. The sample shows tens of thousands of clones, 80% of them seen only once. V usage is TRBV4-2 and J usage is TRBJ2-5; D remains ambiguous. The receptor's source is a human donor with chronic lymphocytic leukemia. Sequenced material: PBMCs, taken at disease progression, from a patient treated with ibrutinib. The CDR3: CASSQDYVGETQYF. The CDR3 nucleotides read TGTGCCAGCAGCCAAGATTACGTGGGAGAGACCCAGTACTTC.